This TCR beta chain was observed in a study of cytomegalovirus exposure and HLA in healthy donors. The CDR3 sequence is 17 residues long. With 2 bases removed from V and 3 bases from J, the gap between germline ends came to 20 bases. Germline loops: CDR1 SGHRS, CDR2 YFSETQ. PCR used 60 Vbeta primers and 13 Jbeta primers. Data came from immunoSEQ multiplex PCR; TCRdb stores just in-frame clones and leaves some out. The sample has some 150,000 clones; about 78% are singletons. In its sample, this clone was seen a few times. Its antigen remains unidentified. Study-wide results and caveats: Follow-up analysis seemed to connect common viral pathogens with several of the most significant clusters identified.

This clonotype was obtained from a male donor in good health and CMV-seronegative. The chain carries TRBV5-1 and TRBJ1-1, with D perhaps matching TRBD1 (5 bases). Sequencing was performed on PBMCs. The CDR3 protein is CASSLTRGGKADTEAFF. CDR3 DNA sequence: TGCGCCAGCAGCTTAACAAGGGGAGGGAAGGCTGACACTGAAGCTTTCTTT.